This T cell receptor beta chain was found in a study of blood T cells in healthy people across ages (dated by TCRdb to the mid-2010s). In the study overall: In model experiments, roughly one uniquely barcoded TCR beta cDNA molecule per two T cells was captured by template switching. The study measured age-related changes in TCR beta repertoire diversity using deep sequencing normalized with unique cDNA molecular identifiers. Four age groups were formed from the donors: young (average 16 years), middle-aged (less than 40), aged (62) and long-lived (roughly 81). Two additional independent replicas of 1 million unique cDNA reads from the same blood draw were analyzed for two donors (one aged 18 to 30 and one aged 80 or older). General conclusions and limits of the study: Total diversity estimates from one million sequenced T cells were considered lower bounds and underestimates. Because the CMV infection status of the donors was unknown, age-related changes in expanded clonotypes may potentially have been confounded. Observed TCR beta diversity correlated strongly with the percentage of naive T cells measured by flow cytometry. Compared with the aged group, more naive CD4+ T cells, fewer expanded clones and increased TCR diversity were shown by the long-lived group, suggesting age selection. Observed TCR beta diversity per million T cells fell roughly linearly with age, and a significant reduction was already apparent by age around 44. Bulk unsorted PBMC profiling prevented conclusive comparison of naive and antigen-experienced compartments.

In regard to this clonotype: Its antigen target is currently unknown. Per-base quality was not reported, and no clone a single base away is much larger than it.

The CDR3 runs 15 residues from the cysteine to the phenylalanine. Solely the CDR3 DNA is kept, with 45 bases framed from the first base. Trimming at the junction amounts to 5 bases on V and 1 base on J, and the germline ends lie 14 bases apart. To prepare the library, 5' RACE was applied. Sequenced on an Illumina HiSeq 2500. A second roughly 6 to 11 cycle PCR used a sample-barcoded 5' primer and a J-beta primer mix. Each TCR beta cDNA molecule received a unique molecular identifier from a template-switch 5' adaptor carrying 12 random nucleotides. At least 2.5 million CDR3-containing paired-end reads were obtained from each sample. The Mint cDNA synthesis kit, primed by a TRBC-specific oligonucleotide, was used to synthesize first-strand cDNA from all RNA. Following uracil-DNA glycosylase treatment, all cDNA underwent a first 18-cycle PCR with the universal primers M1SS and BC2_uni_R. Processing in the source paper ran as follows. Each sample was normalized by randomly selecting 1 million high-quality reads, each carrying a distinct molecular identifier. Instead of being binned into consensus sequences, reads with shared molecular identifiers were discarded. MiTCR, with a Q25 quality threshold and the strictest error-elimination algorithm, was used for CDR3 identification, clonotype clustering and error correction. A nonparametric unseen species model with Euler transformation was used to estimate lower-bound total TCR beta diversity. TCRdb ran its own pipeline on the public reads, namely fastp trimming at Q25 and MiXCR clone calling, and kept in-frame beta chains. Rows merge per CDR3 protein into single entries with the most common DNA and genes. Clone size and V and J calls follow TCRdb, not the original study. Recorded for this sample are approximately 900,000 distinct CDR3 sequences; 29% of them occurred a single time. The top ten clones comprise 10% to 13% of the sample.

The approximately 39 donors, aged about 6 to 100 years, were systemically healthy Caucasian individuals from Russia. Ten milliliters of peripheral blood were collected from each donor into EDTA-treated Vacutainer tubes. Ficoll-Paque density-gradient centrifugation was used to isolate PBMCs, with at least 6.5 million per sample. Total RNA, at least 5 micrograms per sample, was extracted from PBMCs with Trizol reagent. The percentages of naive CD45RAhigh/CD27high T cells were determined by flow cytometry on a PBMC aliquot from every donor. These data were likewise used in another study, on T cells of mothers and their children. As the second study states: Nine systemically healthy Caucasian individuals, comprising three mothers and their six children, were included as donors. cDNA synthesis consumed the entire amount of extracted RNA, loaded at approximately 1.4 ug RNA in each 15 ul reaction. In the second PCR, sample barcodes and 2-4 random nucleotides were introduced via the M1S primer. Each mother yielded over 8.5 million TCR beta CDR3 reads and each child roughly 3.1 million reads. TCR recombination output is similarly shaped by thymic selection in related and unrelated pairs, with a minor effect exerted by inherited differences. Normalized repertoire overlap was always slightly but never significantly higher in related than unrelated mother-child pairs. With a sensitivity of approximately 100 clones per million clonotypes, no persistent microchimeric T cell clones were detected. The study used deep NGS to compare TCR beta repertoires of mothers and children, seeking features distinguishing related mother-child pairs from unrelated individuals. The mean age was 40 +/- 4 years for the mothers and about 12 +/- 4 years for the children. After adapter ligation with NEBNext reagents, the libraries were sequenced on Illumina HiSeq 2000 with 100+100 nt paired-end reads. Mother and child libraries were prepared a month apart and sequenced in separate runs to prevent cross-contamination. For each donor, between about 500,000 and 2,200,000 distinct TCR beta clonotypes were identified. Naive TCR beta clonotypes were estimated from low-frequency clonotypes matched to each donor's FACS-determined naive share, without sorting.

Material: blood. This TCR was sampled from a woman aged 40-49 years in good health. In this chain, TRBV12-3 or TRBV12-4 is recombined with TRBJ2-5, with a tentative D call of TRBD1 or TRBD2, each matching 7 bases. DNA sequence: TGTGCCAGCAGTCCCCAGGGGGGGCTCCAAGAGACCCAGTACTTC. It translates as CASSPQGGLQETQYF.